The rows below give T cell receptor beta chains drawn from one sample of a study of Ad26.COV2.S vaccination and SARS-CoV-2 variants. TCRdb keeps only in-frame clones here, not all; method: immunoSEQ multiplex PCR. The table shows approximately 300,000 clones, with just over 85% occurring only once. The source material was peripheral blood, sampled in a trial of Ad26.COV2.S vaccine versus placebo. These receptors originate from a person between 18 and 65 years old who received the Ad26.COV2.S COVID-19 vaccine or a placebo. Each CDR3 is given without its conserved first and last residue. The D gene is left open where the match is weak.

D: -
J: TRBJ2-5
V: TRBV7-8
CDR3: ASSSQTSYLETQY

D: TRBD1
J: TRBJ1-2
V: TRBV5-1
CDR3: ASSLEQGASGYT

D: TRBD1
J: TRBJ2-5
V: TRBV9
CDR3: ASSRTGQVQETQY

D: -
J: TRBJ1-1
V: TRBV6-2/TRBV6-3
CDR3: ASSDPGGWHAIYMNTEAF

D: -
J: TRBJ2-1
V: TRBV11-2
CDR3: ASRRHLTWDEQF

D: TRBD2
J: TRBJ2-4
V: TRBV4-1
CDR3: ASSQDLGLAGGGLAKNIQY

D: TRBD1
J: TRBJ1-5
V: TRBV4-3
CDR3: ASSQDRGRGNQPQH

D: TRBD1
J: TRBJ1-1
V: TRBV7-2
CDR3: ASTLQGRTPEAF

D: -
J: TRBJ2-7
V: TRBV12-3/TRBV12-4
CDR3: ASSATYEQY

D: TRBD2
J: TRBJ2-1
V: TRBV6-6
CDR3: ASSPTLAGGRNEQF

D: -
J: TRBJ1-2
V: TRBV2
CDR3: ASKASNYGYT

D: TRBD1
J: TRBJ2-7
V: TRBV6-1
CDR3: ASKKGTESYEQY

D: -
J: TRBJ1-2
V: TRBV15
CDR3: ATSFDSPFDYGYT

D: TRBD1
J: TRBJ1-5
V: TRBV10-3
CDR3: AISDQQTTGSQPQH

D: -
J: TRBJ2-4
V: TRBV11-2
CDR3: ASSLSGGGGNIQY

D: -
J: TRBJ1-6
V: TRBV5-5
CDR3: ASSLEGNGSPLH

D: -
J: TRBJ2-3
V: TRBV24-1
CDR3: ATSGGGTVDTQY

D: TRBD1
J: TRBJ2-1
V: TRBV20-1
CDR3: SASGGQNNEQF

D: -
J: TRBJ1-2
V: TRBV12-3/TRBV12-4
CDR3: ASTVQGYGYT

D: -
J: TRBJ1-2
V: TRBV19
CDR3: ASSTGPRGYT

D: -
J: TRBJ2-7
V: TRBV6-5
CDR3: ASSYRQAYEQY

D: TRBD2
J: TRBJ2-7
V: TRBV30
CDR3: AWSDRPGGYEQY

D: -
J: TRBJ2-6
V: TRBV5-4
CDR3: ASSFGASSGANVLT

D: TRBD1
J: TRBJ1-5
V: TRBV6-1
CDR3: ASIDRGDRGSNQPQH

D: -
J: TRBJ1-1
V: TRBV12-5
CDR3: ASGVTEAF

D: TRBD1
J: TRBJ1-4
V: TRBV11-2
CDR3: ASSTRQGNEKLF

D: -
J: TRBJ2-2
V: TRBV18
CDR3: ASSPGVELF

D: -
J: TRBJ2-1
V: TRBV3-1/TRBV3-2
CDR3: ASSQRLTAYNEQF

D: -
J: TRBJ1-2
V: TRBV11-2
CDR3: ASSLVNNYGYT

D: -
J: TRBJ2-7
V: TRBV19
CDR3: ASSTGTLAPYEQY

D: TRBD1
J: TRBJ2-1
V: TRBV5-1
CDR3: ASSWRTGGVYEQF

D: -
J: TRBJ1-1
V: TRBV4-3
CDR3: ASSKSGGNTEAF

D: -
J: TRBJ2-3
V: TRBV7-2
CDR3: ASSLALSDTQY

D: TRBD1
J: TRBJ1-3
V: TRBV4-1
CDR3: ASSREGQRPGNTIY

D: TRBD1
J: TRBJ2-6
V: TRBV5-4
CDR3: ASSGDRGNTNVLT

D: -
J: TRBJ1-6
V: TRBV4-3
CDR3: ASSQSGGSLH

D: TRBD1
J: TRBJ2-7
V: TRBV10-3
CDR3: AISDGTGFHQY

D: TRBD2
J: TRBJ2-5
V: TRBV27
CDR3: ASSLRLAGDQETQY

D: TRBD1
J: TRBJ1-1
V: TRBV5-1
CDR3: ASSSAGGNTEAF

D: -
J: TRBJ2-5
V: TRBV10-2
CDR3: ASSEVAVQETQY

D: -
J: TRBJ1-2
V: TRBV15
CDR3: ATSRSYRDGYT

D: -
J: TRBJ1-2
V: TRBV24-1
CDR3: ATSEGNNYGYT

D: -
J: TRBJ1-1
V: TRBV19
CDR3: ASSIGAGWFTEAF

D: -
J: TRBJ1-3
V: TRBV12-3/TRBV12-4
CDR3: ASSYEGNTIY

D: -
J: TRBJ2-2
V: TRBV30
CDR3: AWSGNSLGTGELF

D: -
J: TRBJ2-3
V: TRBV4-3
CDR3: ASSQEGSDTQY

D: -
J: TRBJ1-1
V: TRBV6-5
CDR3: ASSLHQNTEAF